Each of the 16 T cell receptor beta chains below was sequenced from the same sample in a study of T-cell memory formation after mild COVID-19. One entry per CDR3 protein results from TCRdb running MiXCR on the 5' RACE reads. The sample consists of roughly 450,000 distinct CDR3 sequences, about 20% of them appearing once. The sequencing sample was made of PBMCs or a T cell subset sorted from them (not recorded which). Every receptor here comes from an adult woman who had mild COVID-19 (a few samples of this study predate the infection). Cell type and time point are not known.

This clonotype was detected a few times. The chain is built from TRBV12-3 or TRBV12-4 and TRBJ2-7; D unclear. CDR3 length equals 12 residues. V lost 2 bases and J lost 6, with 8 bases in between. The CDR3 DNA reads as TGTGCCAGCAGTTTATGGTCTGCCGAGCAGTACTTC. Translation gives CASSLWSAEQYF.

The genes are TRBV19 and TRBJ2-2; the D call may be TRBD1 or TRBD2 (5 bases each). From germline, CDR1 is LNHDA and CDR2 SQIVND (reference sequence). V was pared by 3 bases and J by 0 bases, with 5 bases between. This CDR3 has 14 residues. CDR3 sequence reads: CASSMGPNTGELFF. The CDR3 coding sequence is TGTGCCAGTAGTATGGGACCGAACACCGGGGAGCTGTTTTTT.

This clonotype was seen a few times. The CDR3 DNA is TGTGCCAGCAGCTCCGGACTAGAAGGAGAGACCCAGTACTTC. Translated: CASSSGLEGETQYF. The chain couples TRBV7-3 to TRBJ2-5; 7 nucleotides match TRBD2. This CDR3 has 14 amino acids. V trimming: 4 bases; J trimming: 4 bases; junction bases outside the gene matches: 6. Germline CDR1 SGHTA, CDR2 FQGTGA.

The gene calls are TRBV12-3 or TRBV12-4 and TRBJ2-2; D is unresolved. The germline V and J ends were trimmed by 7 bases and 1 base, with 4 bases remaining between them. This CDR3 has 12 residues. The CDR3 nucleotides read TGTGCCAGCATAAGGAACACCGGGGAGCTGTTTTTT. Its translation: CASIRNTGELFF.

This clonotype was seen a single time. The gene calls are TRBV10-3 and TRBJ1-1; the match to TRBD1 covers 7 bases. The germline CDR1 and CDR2 sequences are ENHRY and SYGVKD. V lost 6 bases and J lost 5; bases outside the gene matches: 9. CDR3 size: 14 residues. The CDR3 region is CAISVTGVDTEAFF. The CDR3 DNA sequence: TGTGCCATCAGCGTTACAGGGGTGGATACTGAAGCTTTCTTT.

This clonotype was recorded a few times. The chain recombines TRBV19 with TRBJ1-1, with a tentative D call TRBD1 (6 bases). The ends were cut back, 5 bases at V and 1 base at J, with 14 bases in the middle. The germline V gene has CDR1 LNHDA and CDR2 SQIVND (reference sequence). CDR3 size: 15 residues. The CDR3 nucleotides are TGTGCCAGTAGTGACTGGGACAAAAAGAACACTGAAGCTTTCTTT. Its protein product is CASSDWDKKNTEAFF.

The chain carries TRBV4-1 and TRBJ2-1, with D perhaps TRBD1 (5 bases). The germline V gene encodes CDR1 MGHRA and CDR2 YSYEKL. This CDR3 has 15 amino acids. V gave up 4 bases and J gave up 6 bases, with 16 bases separating them. CDR3 coding DNA: TGCGCCAGCAGCCGAGAGGAAACAGGAATCAATGAGCAGTTCTTC. This encodes CASSREETGINEQFF.

The chain has TRBV20-1 and TRBJ1-1; TRBD1 might be the D (6 bases). CDR3 length equals 14 residues. Between the trimmed V and J ends, which lost 1 base and 5 bases, there was a span of 14 bases. Germline V gene lookup returns CDR1 DFQATT and CDR2 SNEGSKA (reference sequence). Written as DNA, the CDR3 is TGCAGTGCTAGAGCTAGAGTCAGGGGAACTGAAGCTTTCTTT. Its translation: CSARARVRGTEAFF.

This chain uses TRBV5-1 with TRBJ1-1; TRBD1 agrees at 8 bases. Germline V lookup: CDR1 SGHRS, CDR2 YFSETQ. The CDR3 has 15 amino acids. V lost 1 base and J lost 5; bases outside the gene matches: 7. The CDR3 is CASSLTTGVRTEAFF. The CDR3 DNA is TGCGCCAGCAGCTTGACGACAGGGGTGAGGACTGAAGCTTTCTTT.

This clonotype came up a few times. The genes are TRBV6-2 or TRBV6-3 and TRBJ2-7, with 7 bases aligning to TRBD2. V lost 2 bases, J lost 1 base, and 11 bases stayed unmatched. Germline CDR1 and CDR2: MNHEY and SVGEGT. The CDR3 loop spans 17 amino acids. The CDR3: CASSYVLAVTYSYEQYF. The CDR3 DNA reads as TGTGCCAGCAGTTACGTGCTAGCGGTCACCTATTCCTACGAGCAGTACTTC.

The chain couples TRBV12-3 or TRBV12-4 to TRBJ2-2; 8 bases are shared with TRBD2. This CDR3 region has 15 residues. The V and J ends lost 7 bases and 4 bases, in that order; junction bases with no gene match: 8. The CDR3, as DNA: TGTGCCAGCATCTCGGGAGGGGTGAGCACCGGGGAGCTGTTTTTT. Translation gives CASISGGVSTGELFF.

V gene TRBV20-1 combines with J gene TRBJ1-4, with D tentatively TRBD1 (5 bases). The CDR3 runs to 15 residues. CDR1 and CDR2 from the germline V gene are DFQATT and SNEGSKA (reference sequence). Between the trimmed V and J ends, which lost 4 bases and 7 bases, there was a span of 19 bases. The CDR3 protein is CSANSAKGTGEKLFF. CDR3 DNA sequence: TGCAGTGCTAACTCCGCAAAGGGGACGGGTGAAAAACTGTTTTTT.

This rearrangement joins TRBV12-3 or TRBV12-4 to TRBJ1-1; no clear D. The CDR3 consists of 16 residues. V lost 3 bases and J 4 bases, leaving 18 bases between the germline ends. CDR3 sequence: CASSLMRSGSSTEAFF. Here the CDR3 DNA reads TGTGCCAGCAGTTTGATGCGCTCAGGATCTAGCACTGAAGCTTTCTTT.

This chain uses TRBV7-9 with TRBJ2-5; D assignment may be TRBD1 or TRBD2 (5 bases each). The CDR3 loop spans 13 amino acids. The V gene lost 5 bases and the J gene lost 3 bases, with 10 bases spanning the gap. Per germline, CDR1 SEHNR and CDR2 FQNEAQ (reference sequence). The DNA for the CDR3 is TGTGCCAGCAGCCCTGAGGGGAAAGAGACCCAGTACTTC. This translates into CASSPEGKETQYF.

The V gene is TRBV9, the J gene TRBJ2-1, with 7 nucleotides matching TRBD2. This CDR3 comprises 14 residues. CDR1 and CDR2 from the germline V gene are SGDLS and YYNGEE. The trim removed 0 bases at V and 4 bases at J, leaving 1 base unmatched. The CDR3 here is CASSVASGYNEQFF. CDR3 nucleotide sequence: TGTGCCAGCAGCGTAGCTAGCGGTTACAATGAGCAGTTCTTC.

This clonotype was seen a few times. This sequence joins TRBV6-6 and TRBJ1-1; possibly TRBD1 for D (5 bases). V lost 6 bases and J 7 bases, leaving 15 bases between the germline ends. Germline CDR1 MNHNY, CDR2 SVGAGI (reference sequence). This CDR3 spans 13 amino acids. In DNA form, the CDR3 reads TGTGCCAGCAGGGCCCGCCAGGGAGGTGAAGCTTTCTTT. Translating gives CASRARQGGEAFF.